This T cell receptor beta chain is from a study of T cell changes during pregnancy in multiple sclerosis. Per the germline V gene, CDR1 is MNHEY and CDR2 is SVGAGI. Trimming left V 5 bases short and J 9 bases short, with 8 bases between. The length of the CDR3 is 11 residues. Clones were sequenced by immunoSEQ multiplex PCR, and TCRdb holds only the in-frame ones, with some missing. The sample shows about 84,000 clones, approximately 95% of them seen only once. The clonotype originates from a female donor in good health, enrolled as a control in a pregnancy study. The rearrangement uses TRBV6-5 and TRBJ2-1; D not resolved. This specimen consisted of peripheral blood, obtained in the second trimester of pregnancy. CDR3 nucleotides: TGTGCCAGCAGTCATAGCAGTGAGCAGTTCTTC. It is translated as CASSHSSEQFF.